What follows describes a single TCR beta chain. Its matching antigen is unknown. The source of the sample is a study of cytomegalovirus exposure and HLA in healthy donors. Findings of the study overall: Analyzed later, association rates of TCRs varied across HLA loci, with DRB1 most and HLA-C fewest. Segments of the TCR beta V type were, in most cases, productive about 87% or about 30% of the time in an earlier analysis.

V was cut by 2 bases and J by 3 bases, with 19 bases left in between. The CDR3 totals 17 residues. CDR1 and CDR2 (germline): SEHNR, FQNEAQ (reference sequence). A multiplex PCR was run with 60 Vbeta primers and 13 Jbeta primers. Profiled with immunoSEQ multiplex PCR; TCRdb holds only in-frame clones, not every one. Here the sample spans fewer than 140,000 clones, 75% being singletons. The sequence was obtained from a male donor in good health and CMV-seropositive. V usage is TRBV7-9 and J usage is TRBJ1-2, with a weak D call TRBD1 (5 bases). The sequencing sample was made of PBMCs. The CDR3 DNA reads TGTGCCAGCAGCTTACTTGGTGTCGGTGGGGGGGACTATGGCTACACCTTC. It is translated as CASSLLGVGGGDYGYTF.